This TCR beta chain came from a study of T cells in Graves' hyperthyroidism and ophthalmopathy (dated by TCRdb to about 2019). With respect to the entire study: Peripheral blood was collected at initial diagnosis, before any treatment. Whether ophthalmopathy could be predicted prospectively was tested in an independent validation cohort made up of under 20 hyperthyroidism patients plus 17 patients who later progressed to ophthalmopathy. TCR Vbeta CDR3 sequencing of 130 to 150 peripheral blood samples (more than 40 ophthalmopathy, 75 hyperthyroidism and approximately 17 progressor patients) is reported in the paper. To identify TCR V-J signatures that set the groups apart, the researchers used a discovery cohort of about a hundred patients, made up of 40 to 45 with Graves' ophthalmopathy and around 58 with stable Graves' hyperthyroidism. In addition, the study compared T-cell repertoires in thyroid tissue and in blood from five to seven Graves' hyperthyroidism patients. The approximately 100 discovery patients were randomly split 7:3 into training and test sets. After blood sampling, hyperthyroidism patients were treated with methimazole at a starting dose of 30 mg daily, and ophthalmopathy patients were treated with high-dose intravenous methylprednisolone. Summary of the overall study and its limitations: During validation, the model predicted progression to ophthalmopathy a median of approximately 6 months ahead of onset, with 60% to 71% sensitivity and almost 75% specificity. Sample size was not statistically predetermined, and investigators were not blinded to group allocation. Most expanded thyroid clonotypes (frequency above 0.001) were also found in blood, which suggests that blood repertoires may mirror thyroid immune responses. A 13 V-J signature model separated ophthalmopathy from stable hyperthyroidism, with approximately 86% sensitivity and roughly 84% specificity in cross-validation and 80%/75% in testing.

TCR beta CDR3 regions were amplified from RNA transcripts. The TCR CDR3 was subjected to a first round of RT-PCR using the HTBI primer set and the Qiagen OneStep RT-PCR kit. A second multiplex PCR round built the libraries, followed by size selection and purification. Paired-end sequencing of the libraries was performed with 100 bp reads on an Illumina HiSeq2000. The original pipeline was this. SOAPnuke was used to process the raw data, removing reads that contained adapters or uncalled bases, had a mean Phred below 15, or lacked an exact match to the constant primer or identifier. COPE v1.2.5 was used to merge the high-quality paired reads, and each unique nucleotide sequence was defined as a clonotype. MiTCR v1.1 was used to align clonotypes to the IMGT TRBV, TRBD and TRBJ reference segments. Analysis was restricted to V-J combinations with a frequency above 0.0001, which covered 99.2% of repertoires. A TCS score was defined as the ratio of F50 (clonal expansion) to E x V (chaos), with BLOSUM62-based TCRdist applied between CDR3 peptides within each V-J. Welch's t-statistics and random forest reduced around 520 V-J features to around 14, which were used in a naive Bayes classifier (R e1071). The public reads were quality trimmed at Q25 with fastp and then assembled into clones with MiXCR by TCRdb, keeping productive beta chains. For every CDR3 protein sequence, its rows merge into one entry that carries the most common genes and DNA. The V and J calls, along with clone size, are taken from TCRdb and not from the paper's own processing. The sample records about 350,000 distinct CDR3 sequences, more than 11% of which are singletons. Clones ranked in the top ten supply 20% to 25% of the sample.

This clonotype was seen ten or more times. It has no known antigen specificity. No much larger clonotype is one base removed from it; base qualities were not supplied. The CDR3 runs 15 residues from the cysteine to the phenylalanine. Kept here is only the CDR3 DNA, which spans 45 bases and is read in frame from base 1. The germline V gene (reference sequence) sets CDR1 to DFQATT and CDR2 to SNEGSKA. Germline trimming amounts to 1 base on V and 5 bases on J, with 10 as the count of junction bases outside the gene matches. Stable Graves' hyperthyroidism was defined as the absence of progression to ophthalmopathy over 18 months of follow-up. The hyperthyroidism patients were between 18 and 65 years old and newly diagnosed, with a disease duration of less than 2 months. Exclusion was applied to patients with uncontrolled infections, other autoimmune diseases, pregnancy or lactation. Clinical symptoms, serum thyroxine and TRAb, thyroid ultrasound, and orbital computed tomography formed the basis for the diagnoses. PBMCs were separated from about 10 ml of fresh peripheral blood using Ficoll-Paque density gradient centrifugation. Trizol reagent was used to extract total RNA, and RNA quality was then checked on an Agilent 2100 Bioanalyzer.

This TCR was sampled from a woman in her 30s with Graves' hyperthyroidism. The chain is encoded by TRBV20-1 joined to TRBJ2-5; the junction holds 7 bases that match TRBD2. The sequencing input was blood. The encoded CDR3 is CSARAPASGGETQYF. DNA sequence: TGCAGTGCTAGAGCTCCGGCTAGCGGAGGGGAGACCCAGTACTTC.